A single sample gave rise to the 22 T cell receptor beta chains below, sequenced in a study of cytomegalovirus exposure and HLA in healthy donors. The PCR contained 60 Vbeta and 13 Jbeta primers. The repertoire was sequenced with immunoSEQ multiplex PCR; TCRdb's copy has only in-frame clones and lacks some. The sample consists of about 110,000 clones, around 75% of them appearing once. The sequencing sample was made of PBMCs. The receptors come from a woman between 25 and 40 years old in good health and CMV-seronegative.

The V gene is TRBV6-6, the J gene TRBJ2-7; the match to TRBD2 covers 9 bases. CDR1 is MNHNY, CDR2 SVGAGI, per germline (reference sequence). This CDR3 comprises 12 residues. V shed 9 bases, J shed 0 bases, and the junction held 0 bases outside the gene matches. In nucleotides, the CDR3 is TGTGCCAGTAGCGGGAGCTCCTACGAGCAGTACTTC. It yields the protein CASSGSSYEQYF.

The genes are TRBV15 and TRBJ1-2; 8 nucleotides match TRBD1. Germline-derived CDR1 and CDR2 are LNHNV and YYDKDF (reference sequence). The CDR3 length is 13 residues. V was clipped by 3 bases and J by 7 bases; unmatched bases: 4. The CDR3 DNA reads as TGTGCCACCAGCAGTCCCCAGGGGGCTGGCTACACCTTC. Protein product: CATSSPQGAGYTF.

The chain uses TRBV7-9 and TRBJ2-1; D is ambiguous. The CDR3 extends over 15 amino acids. Trimming removed 5 bases at V and 3 bases at J, with 14 bases between. Germline CDR1 is SEHNR and CDR2 is FQNEAQ (reference sequence). DNA of the CDR3: TGTGCCAGCAGCCAATCTCCCCACTACTACAATGAGCAGTTCTTC. Its protein is CASSQSPHYYNEQFF.

The chain recombines TRBV29-1 with TRBJ2-4; tentative D call: TRBD2 (6 bases). CDR1 and CDR2 from the germline V gene are SQVTM and ANQGSEA. There are 18 residues in the CDR3. Trimming left V 0 bases short and J 2 bases short, with 20 bases between. DNA for the CDR3: TGCAGCGTTGAAGATCGGAGGGGCTCAGTGGGGTCCAAAAACATTCAGTACTTC. Translated: CSVEDRRGSVGSKNIQYF.

The gene calls are TRBV27 and TRBJ2-3; a possible D gene is TRBD1 (5 bases). CDR3 length: 15 residues. The germline V and J ends were trimmed by 4 bases and 6 bases, with 17 bases remaining between them. Germline assignment: CDR1 MNHEY and CDR2 SMNVEV (reference sequence). This chain's CDR3 is CASSSSKTHRDTQYF. For the CDR3, the DNA is TGTGCCAGCAGTTCGAGTAAAACCCACAGGGATACGCAGTATTTT.

V is TRBV7-2 and J is TRBJ1-3; D is unresolved. There are 13 residues in the CDR3. The ends were cut back, 5 bases at V and 1 base at J, with 6 bases in the middle. Germline V lookup: CDR1 SGHTA, CDR2 FQGNSA. In DNA, the CDR3 is TGTGCCAGCAGCCTCCCGTCTGGAAACACCATATATTTT. Translated: CASSLPSGNTIYF.

This clone occurred a few times. The chain links TRBV25-1 to TRBJ1-4; 8 positions match TRBD1. The germline CDR1 and CDR2 sequences are MGHDK and SYGVNS. CDR3 length: 15 residues. Germline trimming cut 3 bases from V and 5 bases from J; bases unmatched to any gene: 5. CDR3 protein: CASSDPQGANEKLFF. Here the CDR3 DNA reads TGTGCCAGCAGTGATCCCCAGGGGGCGAATGAAAAACTGTTTTTT.

The chain joins TRBV7-3 to TRBJ2-2, with TRBD2 matching 8 bases. V lost 0 bases to trimming and J lost 0 bases; unmatched junction nucleotides: 3. This CDR3 contains 17 residues. In germline, CDR1 is SGHTA, CDR2 FQGTGA. The DNA for the CDR3 is TGTGCCAGCAGCTTAACCCCGGGGGGGACGAACACCGGGGAGCTGTTTTTT. This codes for CASSLTPGGTNTGELFF.

This clone came up once. The chain has TRBV5-1 and TRBJ1-2; 8 bases are shared with TRBD1. Germline V gene lookup returns CDR1 SGHRS and CDR2 YFSETQ. The CDR3 is 14 amino acids. The ends lost 3 bases at V and 8 bases at J; junction bases unmatched: 9. The CDR3 nucleotides read TGCGCCAGCAGCTGGGGCCCGACAGGGGACGGCTACACCTTC. Translating it yields CASSWGPTGDGYTF. The full variable domain, in which reference TRBV5-1 and TRBJ1-2 provide the parts outside the CDR3, is KAGVTQTPRYLIKTRGQQVTLSCSPISGHRSVSWYQQTPGQGLQFLFEYFSETQRNKGNFPGRFSGRQFSNSRSEMNVSTLELGDSALYLCASSWGPTGDGYTFGSGTRLTVV.

There are a few counts of this clone. The chain carries TRBV2 and TRBJ2-5; a weak D match, TRBD1 (5 bases). From germline, CDR1 is SNHLY and CDR2 FYNNEI. The CDR3 is 15 residues long. V was pared by 4 bases and J by 5 bases, with 17 bases between. CDR3 residues: CASSGRTPPRETQYF. CDR3 in DNA: TGTGCCAGCAGTGGTCGGACACCTCCCAGGGAGACCCAGTACTTC.

The rearrangement joins TRBV6-6 to TRBJ2-7, with 9 positions matching TRBD1. Germline V gene data show CDR1 as MNHNY and CDR2 as SVGAGI (reference sequence). The CDR3 totals 14 residues. Trimming removed 6 bases from V and 3 bases from J; junction bases left unmatched: 6. The CDR3 sequence is CASSPTDRGYEQYF. The CDR3 nucleotides read TGTGCCAGCAGCCCTACGGACAGGGGCTACGAGCAGTACTTC.

The V call is TRBV6-5, the J call TRBJ1-2; 7 positions match TRBD1. This CDR3 is built from 15 residues. Germline V gene lookup returns CDR1 MNHEY and CDR2 SVGAGI. Trimming at V came to 4 bases and at J to 5 bases, leaving 10 bases not matched to a gene. CDR3 sequence: CASSWGTAGGYGYTF. DNA for the CDR3: TGTGCCAGCAGTTGGGGGACAGCGGGAGGATATGGCTACACCTTC.

The rearrangement joins TRBV5-1 to TRBJ2-1; D unclear. Trimming stripped 1 base from V and 0 bases from J, with 8 bases between. Germline CDR1 and CDR2: SGHRS and YFSETQ. CDR3 size: 15 residues. This CDR3 reads CASSLMATSYNEQFF. The CDR3 DNA is TGCGCCAGCAGCTTGATGGCAACCTCCTACAATGAGCAGTTCTTC.

The chain carries TRBV19 and TRBJ1-1; 8 bases agree with TRBD1. The CDR3 length is 15 residues. The J segment lost 4 bases and the V segment lost 5 bases, leaving 9 bases of the junction unmatched. Germline V gene data show CDR1 as LNHDA and CDR2 as SQIVND (reference sequence). The CDR3 DNA follows: TGTGCCAGTAGTGAGCACAGGGGGATGGGCACTGAAGCTTTCTTT. The encoded protein is CASSEHRGMGTEAFF.

This clone was counted only a few times. The rearrangement uses TRBV6-4 and TRBJ2-7; the match to TRBD2 covers 9 bases. The CDR3 extends over 16 amino acids. Germline CDR1 is MRHNA and CDR2 is SNTAGT. The V gene end was trimmed by 8 bases and the J gene end by 6 bases; junction bases not matched to a gene: 17. CDR3 residues: CASSHWVAGVFGEQYF. The CDR3, as DNA: TGTGCCAGCTCTCACTGGGTAGCGGGAGTCTTTGGCGAGCAGTACTTC.

The chain employs TRBV7-9 and TRBJ1-2, with a possible D match to TRBD1 (6 bases). Germline lookup yields CDR1 SEHNR and CDR2 FQNEAQ (reference sequence). CDR3 length: 16 amino acids. The V gene lost 4 bases and the J gene lost 4 bases, with 19 bases spanning the gap. The CDR3, as DNA: TGTGCCAGCAGCTCGACCCGAAACAGGGACGCCTATGGCTACACCTTC. Translated, it gives CASSSTRNRDAYGYTF.

This clone has more than one count but fewer than ten. V usage is TRBV11-2 and J usage is TRBJ2-5; tentative D call: TRBD2 (6 bases). The CDR3 extends over 15 amino acids. V gave up 2 bases and J gave up 7 bases, with 17 bases separating them. Germline loops: CDR1 SGHAT, CDR2 FQNNGV. As DNA, the CDR3 is TGTGCCAGCAGCTTAACCGGGACTCTACCGGGGACCCAGTACTTC. This encodes CASSLTGTLPGTQYF. The full variable domain, in which reference TRBV11-2 and TRBJ2-5 provide the parts outside the CDR3, is EAGVAQSPRYKIIEKRQSVAFWCNPISGHATLYWYQQILGQGPKLLIQFQNNGVVDDSQLPKDRFSAERLKGVDSTLKIQPAKLEDSAVYLCASSLTGTLPGTQYFGPGTRLLVL.

The chain employs TRBV27 and TRBJ1-1; no definite D call. The CDR3 spans 13 residues. The ends were cut back, 5 bases at V and 3 bases at J, with 10 bases in the middle. Germline assignment: CDR1 MNHEY and CDR2 SMNVEV (reference sequence). The CDR3 is CASSPDRDTEAFF. The CDR3 region has the DNA TGTGCCAGCAGTCCCGACCGGGACACTGAAGCTTTCTTT.

The rearrangement links TRBV5-8 to TRBJ2-7; D perhaps matches TRBD2 (7 bases). V lost 2 bases to trimming and J lost 6 bases, with 9 bases between them. The germline V gene has CDR1 SGHTS and CDR2 YDEGEE. The CDR3 consists of 12 residues. The chain's CDR3 is CASSFGGAEQYF. DNA for the CDR3: TGTGCCAGCAGCTTTGGGGGGGCCGAGCAGTACTTC.

This clone was seen a handful of times. The chain links TRBV11-3 to TRBJ2-3; 8 bases match TRBD1. Germline CDR1 reads SGHNT; CDR2 reads YENEEA. The CDR3 sequence is 14 residues long. With 2 bases clipped from V and 4 bases from J, the junction kept 2 bases outside the gene matches. CDR3 sequence reads: CASSLRQGSDTQYF. CDR3 bases: TGTGCCAGCAGCTTAAGACAGGGGTCAGATACGCAGTATTTT.

The chain recombines TRBV28 with TRBJ1-1; no definite D call. V lost 7 bases and J 0 bases, leaving 9 bases between the germline ends. This CDR3 region has 13 residues. The germline V gene encodes CDR1 MDHEN and CDR2 SYDVKM. Here the CDR3 DNA reads TGTGCCAGCATTACGGTCATGAACACTGAAGCTTTCTTT. Translating gives CASITVMNTEAFF.

The chain is built from TRBV10-3 and TRBJ1-5; unclear D gene. V lost 7 bases and J 4 bases, leaving 11 bases between the germline ends. The CDR3 extends over 13 amino acids. Germline assignment: CDR1 ENHRY and CDR2 SYGVKD. The CDR3 sequence: CAITQTTNQPQHF. The CDR3 DNA reads as TGTGCCATCACTCAGACGACTAATCAGCCCCAGCATTTT.